This is a list of T cell receptor beta chains from one sample in a study of blood T cell repertoires in COVID-19. Clones were sequenced by immunoSEQ multiplex PCR, and TCRdb holds only the in-frame ones, with some missing. This sample has roughly 260,000 clones, with approximately 88% found just once. The specimen sequenced was PBMCs or T cells enriched from blood (not recorded which). The receptors were sampled from a woman in her 30s with acute COVID-19. Both conserved end residues are part of each CDR3. The D gene is left open where the match is weak. Only part of the rows carry a size: once, few, many, or a class if the clone is expanded.

cdr3_aa: CAISEEGTGTYNEQFF; cdr3_nt: TGTGCCATCTCGGAGGAAGGGACAGGGACCTACAATGAGCAGTTCTTC; d_call: TRBD1; v_call: TRBV10-3; j_call: TRBJ2-1; clone_size: -
cdr3_aa: CSIPGETQYF; cdr3_nt: TGCAGCATACCCGGAGAGACCCAGTACTTC; d_call: -; v_call: TRBV20-1; j_call: TRBJ2-5; clone_size: -
cdr3_aa: CASSYGQGANTGELFF; cdr3_nt: TGTGCCAGCAGTTACGGACAGGGGGCGAACACCGGGGAGCTGTTTTTT; d_call: TRBD1; v_call: TRBV6-5; j_call: TRBJ2-2; clone_size: -
cdr3_aa: CASSDGTSGVDSLITDTQYF; cdr3_nt: TGCGCCAGCAGTGATGGGACTAGCGGGGTAGATTCTCTGATCACAGATACGCAGTATTTT; d_call: TRBD2; v_call: TRBV10-1; j_call: TRBJ2-3; clone_size: -
cdr3_aa: CASRGSAGQGASTNYGYTF; cdr3_nt: TGTGCCAGTAGAGGATCGGCGGGACAGGGGGCCTCGACTAACTATGGCTACACCTTC; d_call: TRBD1; v_call: TRBV19; j_call: TRBJ1-2; clone_size: -
cdr3_aa: CASSQLTDNTGELFF; cdr3_nt: TGTGCCAGCTCACAACTGACTGATAACACCGGGGAGCTGTTTTTT; d_call: -; v_call: TRBV18; j_call: TRBJ2-2; clone_size: -
cdr3_aa: CARDSYNEQFF; cdr3_nt: TGTGCCAGGGACAGTTACAATGAGCAGTTCTTC; d_call: -; v_call: TRBV2; j_call: TRBJ2-1; clone_size: -
cdr3_aa: CASSLAEGAVAFF; cdr3_nt: TGTGCCAGCAGCTTGGCCGAGGGGGCCGTGGCTTTCTTT; d_call: TRBD1; v_call: TRBV5-6; j_call: TRBJ1-1; clone_size: -
cdr3_aa: CASSLVGGSLTEAFF; cdr3_nt: TGTGCCAGCAGCTTAGTCGGGGGGTCCCTCACTGAAGCTTTCTTT; d_call: -; v_call: TRBV11-2; j_call: TRBJ1-1; clone_size: -
cdr3_aa: CASSYGTGEIDTEAFF; cdr3_nt: TGTGCCAGCAGTTACGGGACAGGGGAAATAGACACTGAAGCTTTCTTT; d_call: TRBD1; v_call: TRBV6-5; j_call: TRBJ1-1; clone_size: few
cdr3_aa: CASSFGSSSQETQYF; cdr3_nt: TGTGCCAGCAGTTTTGGCAGTTCATCCCAAGAGACCCAGTACTTC; d_call: -; v_call: TRBV28; j_call: TRBJ2-5; clone_size: -
cdr3_aa: CSASILGHQNYEQYF; cdr3_nt: TGCAGTGCTAGTATACTGGGACACCAGAACTACGAGCAGTACTTC; d_call: -; v_call: TRBV20-1; j_call: TRBJ2-7; clone_size: -
cdr3_aa: CASSTGTGGGSPLHF; cdr3_nt: TGTGCCAGCAGCACAGGGACAGGGGGAGGTTCACCCCTCCACTTT; d_call: TRBD1; v_call: TRBV27; j_call: TRBJ1-6; clone_size: few
cdr3_aa: CASSPGLAGIQETQYF; cdr3_nt: TGCGCCAGCAGCCCGGGACTAGCGGGGATCCAAGAGACCCAGTACTTC; d_call: TRBD2; v_call: TRBV5-1; j_call: TRBJ2-5; clone_size: -
cdr3_aa: CASSPGGLINQPQHF; cdr3_nt: TGTGCCAGCAGCCCAGGGGGACTGATCAATCAGCCCCAGCATTTT; d_call: TRBD1; v_call: TRBV7-9; j_call: TRBJ1-5; clone_size: -
cdr3_aa: CATSEVTPMDRGDEKLFF; cdr3_nt: TGTGCCACCAGCGAAGTCACTCCGATGGACAGGGGAGATGAAAAACTGTTTTTT; d_call: TRBD1; v_call: TRBV15; j_call: TRBJ1-4; clone_size: -
cdr3_aa: CASRSAGVDAFF; cdr3_nt: TGTGCCAGCCGATCTGCAGGGGTGGACGCTTTCTTT; d_call: -; v_call: TRBV6-5; j_call: TRBJ1-1; clone_size: -
cdr3_aa: CSVRGSSGTEAFF; cdr3_nt: TGCAGCGTTCGAGGGAGTAGTGGGACTGAAGCTTTCTTT; d_call: -; v_call: TRBV29-1; j_call: TRBJ1-1; clone_size: -
cdr3_aa: CAWSPGQGHEKLFF; cdr3_nt: TGTGCCTGGAGTCCCGGACAGGGCCATGAAAAACTGTTTTTT; d_call: TRBD1; v_call: TRBV30; j_call: TRBJ1-4; clone_size: -
cdr3_aa: CSVENAGDSGEKLFF; cdr3_nt: TGCAGCGTTGAAAACGCAGGAGACAGCGGGGAAAAACTGTTTTTT; d_call: -; v_call: TRBV29-1; j_call: TRBJ1-4; clone_size: -
cdr3_aa: CASSLRGSGDTEAFF; cdr3_nt: TGTGCCAGCAGCCTCCGGGGCAGCGGGGACACTGAAGCTTTCTTT; d_call: -; v_call: TRBV5-4; j_call: TRBJ1-1; clone_size: -
cdr3_aa: CASRPAGQAFYGYTF; cdr3_nt: TGCGCCAGCCGACCTGCAGGACAGGCTTTCTATGGCTACACCTTC; d_call: TRBD1; v_call: TRBV5-1; j_call: TRBJ1-2; clone_size: -
cdr3_aa: CASLFGSGGSTDTQYF; cdr3_nt: TGTGCCAGCCTTTTTGGTAGCGGGGGTAGCACAGATACGCAGTATTTT; d_call: TRBD2; v_call: TRBV7-9; j_call: TRBJ2-3; clone_size: -
cdr3_aa: CASRRTAGYTF; cdr3_nt: TGTGCCAGCAGGCGAACAGCTGGCTACACCTTC; d_call: -; v_call: TRBV7-2; j_call: TRBJ1-2; clone_size: -
cdr3_aa: CASSPQPGTANYGYTF; cdr3_nt: TGTGCCAGCAGTCCCCAGCCCGGGACAGCGAACTATGGCTACACCTTC; d_call: TRBD1; v_call: TRBV25-1; j_call: TRBJ1-2; clone_size: -
cdr3_aa: CAWSGGGGNNEQFF; cdr3_nt: TGTGCCTGGAGTGGTGGCGGGGGAAACAATGAGCAGTTCTTC; d_call: TRBD2; v_call: TRBV30; j_call: TRBJ2-1; clone_size: -
cdr3_aa: CASSLVGDRSETQYF; cdr3_nt: TGTGCCAGCAGCTTAGTTGGGGACAGATCAGAGACCCAGTACTTC; d_call: TRBD1; v_call: TRBV7-2; j_call: TRBJ2-5; clone_size: once
cdr3_aa: CASSEALESEKLFF; cdr3_nt: TGTGCCAGCAGTGAAGCGTTAGAAAGTGAAAAACTGTTTTTT; d_call: -; v_call: TRBV6-1; j_call: TRBJ1-4; clone_size: -
cdr3_aa: CASSLAQSRDYGYTF; cdr3_nt: TGCGCCAGCAGCTTGGCGCAGAGCCGGGACTATGGCTACACCTTC; d_call: -; v_call: TRBV5-1; j_call: TRBJ1-2; clone_size: -
cdr3_aa: CASMPQENTGELFF; cdr3_nt: TGTGCCAGCATGCCACAGGAGAACACCGGGGAGCTGTTTTTT; d_call: -; v_call: TRBV7-9; j_call: TRBJ2-2; clone_size: -
cdr3_aa: CASSLVRGTEAFF; cdr3_nt: TGTGCCAGCAGTTTAGTTCGGGGCACTGAAGCTTTCTTT; d_call: -; v_call: TRBV12-3/TRBV12-4; j_call: TRBJ1-1; clone_size: -
cdr3_aa: CASSIVGGNYEQYF; cdr3_nt: TGTGCCAGTAGTATAGTAGGGGGAAATTACGAGCAGTACTTC; d_call: -; v_call: TRBV19; j_call: TRBJ2-7; clone_size: -
cdr3_aa: CSVEVSGQTNNEQFF; cdr3_nt: TGCAGCGTTGAGGTGAGCGGCCAAACAAACAATGAGCAGTTCTTC; d_call: -; v_call: TRBV29-1; j_call: TRBJ2-1; clone_size: -
cdr3_aa: CASSFGTGYTEAFF; cdr3_nt: TGTGCCAGCAGCTTCGGGACAGGTTACACTGAAGCTTTCTTT; d_call: TRBD1; v_call: TRBV7-9; j_call: TRBJ1-1; clone_size: -
cdr3_aa: CASSRDRVEVEAFF; cdr3_nt: TGTGCCAGCAGCCGGGACAGGGTGGAGGTCGAAGCTTTCTTT; d_call: TRBD1; v_call: TRBV7-2; j_call: TRBJ1-1; clone_size: -
cdr3_aa: CASSLNNEQFF; cdr3_nt: TGTGCCAGCAGCCTTAACAATGAGCAGTTCTTC; d_call: -; v_call: TRBV12-3/TRBV12-4; j_call: TRBJ2-1; clone_size: -
cdr3_aa: CASSSGPTGDTEAFF; cdr3_nt: TGTGCCAGTAGTTCAGGACCAACAGGGGACACTGAAGCTTTCTTT; d_call: TRBD1; v_call: TRBV19; j_call: TRBJ1-1; clone_size: -
cdr3_aa: CASRLPGGINTEAFF; cdr3_nt: TGTGCCAGTAGACTCCCCGGGGGTATCAACACTGAAGCTTTCTTT; d_call: -; v_call: TRBV19; j_call: TRBJ1-1; clone_size: -
cdr3_aa: CASSVEPAGTQYF; cdr3_nt: TGTGCCAGCAGCGTAGAGCCCGCGGGGACCCAGTACTTC; d_call: -; v_call: TRBV9; j_call: TRBJ2-5; clone_size: -
cdr3_aa: CASSSQGARRGYGYTF; cdr3_nt: TGTGCCAGCAGTTCACAGGGGGCGCGAAGAGGCTATGGCTACACCTTC; d_call: TRBD1; v_call: TRBV28; j_call: TRBJ1-2; clone_size: once
cdr3_aa: CASSNTPGQGYEKLFF; cdr3_nt: TGTGCCAGTTCAAACACTCCGGGACAGGGCTATGAAAAACTGTTTTTT; d_call: TRBD1; v_call: TRBV19; j_call: TRBJ1-4; clone_size: -
cdr3_aa: CASTPREDSTEAFF; cdr3_nt: TGTGCCAGTACCCCGCGGGAGGATTCCACTGAAGCTTTCTTT; d_call: -; v_call: TRBV19; j_call: TRBJ1-1; clone_size: -
cdr3_aa: CASSVGLYNEQFF; cdr3_nt: TGTGCCAGTAGTGTGGGACTTTACAATGAGCAGTTCTTC; d_call: -; v_call: TRBV19; j_call: TRBJ2-1; clone_size: -
cdr3_aa: CSVTGTGAYNEQFF; cdr3_nt: TGCAGCGTTACCGGGACAGGCGCCTACAATGAGCAGTTCTTC; d_call: TRBD1; v_call: TRBV29-1; j_call: TRBJ2-1; clone_size: -
cdr3_aa: CASRLAHPGANTEAFF; cdr3_nt: TGTGCAAGTCGCTTAGCTCACCCTGGGGCGAACACTGAAGCTTTCTTT; d_call: -; v_call: TRBV12-2; j_call: TRBJ1-1; clone_size: once
cdr3_aa: CASSLQGGEQYF; cdr3_nt: TGTGCCAGCAGCTTACAGGGGGGCGAGCAGTACTTC; d_call: -; v_call: TRBV7-9; j_call: TRBJ2-7; clone_size: once
cdr3_aa: CASSLRTGYLSEFF; cdr3_nt: TGTGCCAGCAGCTTAAGGACAGGGTACCTTTCGGAGTTCTTC; d_call: TRBD1; v_call: TRBV7-2; j_call: TRBJ2-1; clone_size: -
cdr3_aa: CASSTYGLAGGSSYNEQFF; cdr3_nt: TGCGCCAGCAGCACTTATGGACTAGCGGGGGGAAGCTCCTACAATGAGCAGTTCTTC; d_call: TRBD2; v_call: TRBV5-1; j_call: TRBJ2-1; clone_size: once
cdr3_aa: CASSLREMSSPLHF; cdr3_nt: TGTGCCAGCAGCTTACGGGAGATGAGCTCACCCCTCCACTTT; d_call: -; v_call: TRBV5-6; j_call: TRBJ1-6; clone_size: -
cdr3_aa: CASSYSSRDYGYTF; cdr3_nt: TGTGCCAGCAGTTACTCGAGTCGGGACTATGGCTACACCTTC; d_call: -; v_call: TRBV6-5; j_call: TRBJ1-2; clone_size: -
cdr3_aa: CASSEYYRGDYEQYF; cdr3_nt: TGTGCCAGCAGTGAATATTACAGGGGTGACTACGAGCAGTACTTC; d_call: TRBD1; v_call: TRBV25-1; j_call: TRBJ2-7; clone_size: -
cdr3_aa: CASSGMDRRATNEKLFF; cdr3_nt: TGTGCCAGTAGTGGAATGGACAGGCGCGCAACTAATGAAAAACTGTTTTTT; d_call: TRBD1; v_call: TRBV19; j_call: TRBJ1-4; clone_size: once
cdr3_aa: CSAIGGSGYGYTF; cdr3_nt: TGCAGCGCCATAGGAGGGTCCGGCTATGGCTACACCTTC; d_call: -; v_call: TRBV29-1; j_call: TRBJ1-2; clone_size: -